What follows are 27 T cell receptor beta chains derived from one specimen sequenced in a study of T cells in narcolepsy listed by TCRdb under 2018. Preparation of the library involved the immunoSEQ multiplex PCR assay. In its TCRdb copy, this immuneACCESS table keeps in-frame sequences only and misses some clones. Where compared with another copy, unresolved V genes explain less than half of these, and the others have no known cause. This sample is represented by fewer than 40,000 clones; roughly four fifths of them were singletons. About 0.62% of the sample belongs to the ten largest clones. Input material: memory (CD45RA-) CD4+ T cells from blood. The sample's cell subset or site label, in plain terms: memory T cells sorted ex vivo from peripheral blood. Receptors originate from a human donor in good health.

The chain combines TRBV5-4 with TRBJ1-6; the D gene is possibly TRBD1 (6 bases). CDR3 length equals 15 residues. V was shortened by 0 bases and J by 9 bases, with 13 bases between the two germline ends. Germline CDR1 reads SGHNT; CDR2 reads YYREEE (reference sequence). This CDR3 reads CASSLGTVDVSPLHF. The CDR3 nucleotides are TGTGCCAGCAGCTTGGGGACAGTGGATGTTTCACCCCTCCACTTT.

The J gene is TRBJ2-1, the V gene TRBV27; D uncertain. CDR3 length: 11 amino acids. V dropped 3 bases and J dropped 7 bases, with 4 bases sitting between them. CDR1 MNHEY and CDR2 SMNVEV come from the germline V gene (reference sequence). The CDR3 DNA reads as TGTGCCAGCAGTTTGTTGAATGAGCAGTTCTTC. It is translated as CASSLLNEQFF.

This clone was detected only once. The rearrangement links TRBV15 to TRBJ2-7, with 7 bases identical to TRBD2. The CDR3 sequence is 14 residues long. V lost 1 base to trimming and J lost 3 bases; unmatched junction nucleotides: 3. The V gene's germline CDR1 is LNHNV and CDR2 YYDKDF (reference sequence). In nucleotides, the CDR3 is TGTGCCACCAGCAGAGGGGAGGGGATCTACGAGCAGTACTTC. Its protein product is CATSRGEGIYEQYF.

Here the CDR3 reads CASSLGPTRNNEQFF. The CDR3, as DNA: TGTGCCAGCAGTTTAGGACCTACCCGAAACAATGAGCAGTTCTTC. The chain has TRBV2 and TRBJ2-1; the D is unclear. This CDR3 region has 15 residues. The V gene's germline CDR1 is SNHLY and CDR2 FYNNEI. The V gene lost 5 bases and the J gene lost 5 bases, with 16 bases spanning the gap.

The chain uses TRBV28 and TRBJ1-1, with D possibly being TRBD1 (6 bases). Germline V gives CDR1 MDHEN, CDR2 SYDVKM. Trimming took off 6 bases at V and 5 bases at J, with 13 bases between the two ends. The CDR3 contains 13 residues. CDR3 region: CASRGTTGTEAFF. In DNA, the CDR3 is TGTGCCAGCAGGGGAACTACAGGGACTGAAGCTTTCTTT.

This clone was observed a single time. The chain combines TRBV29-1 with TRBJ1-1; 12 nucleotides align to TRBD1. The V segment lost 6 bases and the J segment 4 bases; nucleotides outside the gene matches: 0. This CDR3 comprises 12 residues. Germline CDR1 and CDR2: SQVTM and ANQGSEA. CDR3 DNA sequence: TGCAGCGTGGGACAGGGGGCCACTGAAGCTTTCTTT. Protein product: CSVGQGATEAFF.

The chain uses TRBV28 and TRBJ1-6, with 7 bases aligning to TRBD1. J was trimmed by 6 bases and V by 6 bases; bases with no gene match: 14. Germline CDR1 is MDHEN and CDR2 is SYDVKM. The CDR3 extends over 17 amino acids. The CDR3 bases are TGTGCCAGCAGGATCCTTTCCGGGACAGATTTTAATTCACCCCTCCACTTT. Translated, it gives CASRILSGTDFNSPLHF.

The chain joins TRBV2 to TRBJ1-2; D gene unclear. The CDR3 extends over 14 amino acids. V was trimmed by 7 bases and J by 5 bases, leaving 17 bases between them. Germline V gene lookup returns CDR1 SNHLY and CDR2 FYNNEI. Here the CDR3 reads CASNQEAQRYGYTF. The CDR3 nucleotides are TGTGCCAGCAACCAAGAGGCCCAAAGATATGGCTACACCTTC.

The chain recombines TRBV28 with TRBJ2-3, with a weak D call TRBD1 (7 bases). Germline V lookup: CDR1 MDHEN, CDR2 SYDVKM. The CDR3 loop spans 15 amino acids. Trimming removed 7 bases at V and 4 bases at J, with 18 bases between. The CDR3 DNA reads TGTGCCAGCAATGAAGCGGGCCAGGGGGCAGATACGCAGTATTTT. Residues: CASNEAGQGADTQYF.

V is TRBV4-2 and J is TRBJ2-7, with D possibly matching TRBD1 (6 bases). The CDR3 is 15 amino acids. Germline V gives CDR1 LGHNA, CDR2 YNFKEQ. V dropped 2 bases and J dropped 4 bases, with 15 bases sitting between them. The chain's CDR3 is CASSQPGPGAYEQYF. Written as DNA, the CDR3 is TGTGCCAGCAGCCAACCTGGCCCAGGGGCGTACGAGCAGTACTTC.

This chain links TRBV11-2 with TRBJ1-1; D gene ambiguous. Germline V gene sequence: CDR1 SGHAT, CDR2 FQNNGV. V was trimmed by 7 bases and J by 7 bases, leaving 10 bases between them. The CDR3 runs to 11 residues. The CDR3 DNA is TGTGCCAGCACCCTCAGTGGTGAAGCTTTCTTT. Its translation is CASTLSGEAFF. Complete variable domain (other parts from reference TRBV11-2 and TRBJ1-1): EAGVAQSPRYKIIEKRQSVAFWCNPISGHATLYWYQQILGQGPKLLIQFQNNGVVDDSQLPKDRFSAERLKGVDSTLKIQPAKLEDSAVYLCASTLSGEAFFGQGTRLTVV.

J is TRBJ1-2 and V is TRBV15; D unclear. Trimming left V 1 base short and J 7 bases short, with 7 bases between. This CDR3 is 12 amino acids long. The germline V gene encodes CDR1 LNHNV and CDR2 YYDKDF (reference sequence). CDR3 coding DNA: TGTGCCACCAGCAGAGGAGGGCCTGGCTACACCTTC. Translated: CATSRGGPGYTF.

The genes are TRBV10-3 and TRBJ1-1; D ambiguous. In germline, CDR1 is ENHRY, CDR2 SYGVKD. V was shortened by 5 bases and J by 0 bases, with 16 bases between the two germline ends. The CDR3 length is 16 residues. The CDR3, as DNA: TGTGCCATCAGTCCGAGTCTGGAGAATATGAACACTGAAGCTTTCTTT. It encodes CAISPSLENMNTEAFF.

The chain carries TRBV19 and TRBJ2-1, with 12 bases aligning to TRBD2. This CDR3 spans 14 amino acids. V shed 6 bases and J 10 bases; nucleotides not matched to a gene: 7. Germline CDR1 and CDR2: LNHDA and SQIVND (reference sequence). The CDR3 loop reads CASSTSGGPVEQFF. For the CDR3, the DNA is TGTGCCAGTAGCACTAGCGGGGGGCCAGTGGAGCAGTTCTTC.

V is TRBV9 and J is TRBJ1-1, with a possible D match to TRBD1 (6 bases). V shed 4 bases and J shed 11 bases, with 24 bases lying between them. Germline V gene sequence: CDR1 SGDLS, CDR2 YYNGEE. The CDR3 consists of 15 residues. As DNA, the CDR3 is TGTGCCAGCAGCCCAGTATATCCCGGGGGCGGGGTGGCTTTCTTT. It encodes CASSPVYPGGGVAFF. The whole variable domain, remainder taken from reference TRBV9 and TRBJ1-1, is DSGVTQTPKHLITATGQRVTLRCSPRSGDLSVYWYQQSLDQGLQFLIQYYNGEERAKGNILERFSAQQFPDLHSELNLSSLELGDSALYFCASSPVYPGGGVAFFGQGTRLTVV.

This chain links TRBV27 with TRBJ2-7, with TRBD2 matching 10 bases. The CDR3 spans 15 residues. With V trimmed by 6 bases and J by 2 bases, 7 bases remained unmatched. CDR1 and CDR2 (germline): MNHEY, SMNVEV (reference sequence). CDR3 sequence reads: CASSWERGGPYEQYF. DNA of the CDR3: TGTGCCAGCAGCTGGGAGCGGGGGGGCCCCTACGAGCAGTACTTC.

The rearrangement uses TRBV11-3 and TRBJ2-1; D not resolved. The V end was cut by 2 bases, the J end by 5 bases, with 7 bases between. Looked up from germline, CDR1 is SGHNT and CDR2 is YENEEA. The CDR3 has 13 residues. The CDR3 DNA sequence: TGTGCCAGCAGCTTAATGCGCGACAATGAGCAGTTCTTC. This gives the protein CASSLMRDNEQFF.

The V gene is TRBV20-1, the J gene TRBJ2-3; TRBD2 matches 7 bases. The V gene end was trimmed by 6 bases and the J gene end by 8 bases; junction bases not matched to a gene: 5. The CDR3 length is 11 residues. Germline assignment: CDR1 DFQATT and CDR2 SNEGSKA (reference sequence). CDR3 protein: CSARWEGTQYF. The CDR3 region has the DNA TGCAGTGCCCGCTGGGAGGGTACGCAGTATTTT.

This clone was counted a few times. V is TRBV9 and J is TRBJ1-6; D not certain. The CDR3 totals 16 residues. V lost 4 bases, J lost 6 bases, and 17 bases lay in between. Per germline, CDR1 SGDLS and CDR2 YYNGEE. The DNA of the CDR3 is TGTGCCAGCAGCACGAGAGAGGGTTGGAGTAATTCACCCCTCCACTTT. It specifies CASSTREGWSNSPLHF.

This clone was seen a few times. The chain uses TRBV4-1 and TRBJ2-2; D is unclear. The V gene lost 0 bases and the J gene lost 8 bases, with 7 bases spanning the gap. CDR3 length: 13 amino acids. The germline CDR1 and CDR2 sequences are MGHRA and YSYEKL. The CDR3 loop is CASSQDWYGELFF. DNA for the CDR3: TGCGCCAGCAGCCAAGATTGGTATGGGGAGCTGTTTTTT.

The table lists this clone with a few counts. The V gene is TRBV5-8, the J gene TRBJ2-1; D may correspond to TRBD1 or TRBD2 (5 bases each). The V end lost 3 bases, the J end lost 6 bases, and 19 bases lay between the germline ends. Germline V gene lookup returns CDR1 SGHTS and CDR2 YDEGEE. This CDR3 has 16 amino acids. Written as DNA, the CDR3 is TGTGCCAGCAGCTCATACCGGGACCAAAACCCCAATGAGCAGTTCTTC. Its protein is CASSSYRDQNPNEQFF.

This sequence joins TRBV30 and TRBJ2-3; possibly TRBD2 for D (6 bases). The ends were cut back, 0 bases at V and 4 bases at J, with 11 bases in the middle. The CDR3 extends over 14 amino acids. CDR1 and CDR2 (germline): GTSNPN, SVGIG (reference sequence). The DNA for the CDR3 is TGTGCCTGGAGTGTAATGTCGGGGGCAGATACGCAGTATTTT. Amino acid sequence: CAWSVMSGADTQYF.

The V call is TRBV7-9, the J call TRBJ1-2, with no clear D. Germline CDR1 reads SEHNR; CDR2 reads FQNEAQ (reference sequence). CDR3 size: 15 residues. V gave up 3 bases and J gave up 2 bases, with 13 bases separating them. The CDR3 nucleotides read TGTGCCAGCAGCTTTGAAGGCCTCTGGAACTATGGCTACACCTTC. It encodes CASSFEGLWNYGYTF.

The chain uses TRBV2 and TRBJ1-1, with unresolved D. V was clipped by 8 bases and J by 2 bases, with 9 bases between them. This CDR3 region has 12 residues. Germline V CDR1 and CDR2: SNHLY, FYNNEI. Here the CDR3 reads CASSADNTEAFF. For the CDR3, the DNA is TGTGCCAGCTCAGCGGACAACACTGAAGCTTTCTTT.

The chain links TRBV28 to TRBJ1-3, with D hard to call. Germline loops: CDR1 MDHEN, CDR2 SYDVKM. V gave up 4 bases and J gave up 0 bases, with 4 bases separating them. The CDR3 sequence is 13 residues long. The DNA of the CDR3 is TGTGCCAGCAGTTACAGCTCTGGAAACACCATATATTTT. Its translation is CASSYSSGNTIYF.

The CDR3, as DNA: TGTGCCAGCAGCGAAGGACTAGCCGGTAAAGAGACCCAGTACTTC. Translated: CASSEGLAGKETQYF. The rearrangement uses TRBV5-4 and TRBJ2-5; 8 nucleotides match TRBD2. The V gene end was trimmed by 4 bases and the J gene end by 3 bases; junction bases not matched to a gene: 8. Germline V CDR1 and CDR2: SGHNT, YYREEE (reference sequence). The CDR3 extends over 15 amino acids.

The V gene is TRBV28, the J gene TRBJ1-1; D is unresolved. The CDR3 totals 13 residues. Trimming cost V 6 bases and J 1 base, with 9 bases left between them. Germline assignment: CDR1 MDHEN and CDR2 SYDVKM. CDR3 amino acids: CASRGSRNTEAFF. CDR3 DNA sequence: TGTGCCAGCAGGGGGTCCCGGAACACTGAAGCTTTCTTT.